Listed here is a single T cell receptor (beta chain). V shed 0 bases and J 1 base; nucleotides not matched to a gene: 10. The CDR3 is made up of 18 amino acids. CDR1 and CDR2 (germline): MNHEY, SMNVEV (reference sequence). The sample originates from a study of blood T cell repertoires in COVID-19. Background on the study: PBMCs, B-cell-depleted T cells, or T cells were the source of the cDNA or gDNA that made up the material.

Repertoires were generated with immunoSEQ multiplex PCR, while TCRdb's copy carries only in-frame clones and drops some. The sample includes fewer than 75,000 clones, around nine tenths of them seen just once. This clonotype originated in a human donor in a cohort sampled during active COVID-19. The sample was peripheral blood. The chain links TRBV27 to TRBJ2-7; TRBD2 matches 9 bases. CDR3 region: CASSLSRLGLAGSYEQYF. The CDR3 nucleotides are TGTGCCAGCAGTTTATCGAGATTAGGGCTAGCGGGATCCTACGAGCAGTACTTC.